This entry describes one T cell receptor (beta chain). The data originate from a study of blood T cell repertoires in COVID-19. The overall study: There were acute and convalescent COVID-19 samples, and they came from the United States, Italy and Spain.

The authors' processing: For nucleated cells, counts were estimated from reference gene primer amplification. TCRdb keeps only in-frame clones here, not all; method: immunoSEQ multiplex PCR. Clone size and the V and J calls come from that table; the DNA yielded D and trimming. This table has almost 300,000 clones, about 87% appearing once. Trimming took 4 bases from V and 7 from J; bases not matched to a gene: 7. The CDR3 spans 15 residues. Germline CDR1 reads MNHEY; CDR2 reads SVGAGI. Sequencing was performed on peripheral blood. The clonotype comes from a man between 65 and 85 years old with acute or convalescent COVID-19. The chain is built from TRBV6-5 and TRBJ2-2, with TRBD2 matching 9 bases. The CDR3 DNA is TGTGCCAGCAGTTTAGCGGGAGTGAGGGACGGGGAGCTGTTTTTT. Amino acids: CASSLAGVRDGELFF.